The rows below give T cell receptor beta chains drawn from one sample of a study of cytomegalovirus exposure and HLA in healthy donors. Assay used: immunoSEQ multiplex PCR; TCRdb lists only in-frame clones, some missing. Among fewer than 250,000 clones listed, under 80% were seen once. Sequencing was carried out using PBMCs. The receptors were sampled from a man younger than 45 in good health and CMV-seropositive. Each CDR3 is given without its conserved first and last residue. The D gene is left open where the match is weak.

12 | NA | TRBJ2-7 | TRBV7-9 | ASSPQGHGYEQY
13 | TRBD1 | NA | TRBV28 | ASLVGGTGAYEQY
11 | NA | TRBJ2-7 | TRBV19 | ASSIDGGYEQY
13 | TRBD1 | TRBJ2-1 | TRBV15 | ATSSRDSSYNEQF
9 | NA | TRBJ2-1 | TRBV20-1 | SAEPVSEQF
13 | TRBD2 | TRBJ2-1 | TRBV15 | ATSSGLAGHNGQF
14 | TRBD1 | TRBJ1-2 | TRBV7-2 | ASSLRGRDRGYGYT
13 | NA | NA | TRBV27 | ASSFVGVLTYEQY
11 | TRBD1 | TRBJ2-4 | TRBV29-1 | SVERGRPNIQY
12 | TRBD2 | TRBJ2-1 | TRBV27 | ASKVAGGYNEQF
13 | NA | TRBJ1-4 | TRBV18 | ASSSPGALGEKLF
16 | TRBD2 | TRBJ2-1 | TRBV4-3 | ASSQDPLGAGAGNEQF